This T cell receptor (beta chain) originates from a study of blood T cell repertoires in COVID-19. Study-wide background: Sites in the United States, Italy and Spain provided acute and convalescent COVID-19 samples. Sources were T cells, B-cell-depleted T cells, or PBMCs; the material itself was cDNA or gDNA.

Original data processing: The assay estimated nucleated cells by amplifying reference gene primers. This table comes from immunoSEQ multiplex PCR, and its TCRdb copy is limited to in-frame clones, with some not included. V and J calls and clone size are as listed in that table; D and trimming were resolved from the DNA. The sample holds some 100,000 clones; just under 95% are singletons and the top ten take more than 5.5%. Germline loops: CDR1 MDHEN, CDR2 SYDVKM. The ends were cut back, 3 bases at V and 5 bases at J, with 7 bases in the middle. The CDR3 totals 12 residues. The clonotype originates from a man in his 70s with acute or convalescent COVID-19. The sequenced sample consisted of peripheral blood. The J gene is TRBJ1-1, the V gene TRBV28, with a weak D call TRBD1 (6 bases). CDR3 sequence (DNA): TGTGCCAGCAGTTTTACAGGGACTGAAGCTTTCTTT. The encoded protein is CASSFTGTEAFF.